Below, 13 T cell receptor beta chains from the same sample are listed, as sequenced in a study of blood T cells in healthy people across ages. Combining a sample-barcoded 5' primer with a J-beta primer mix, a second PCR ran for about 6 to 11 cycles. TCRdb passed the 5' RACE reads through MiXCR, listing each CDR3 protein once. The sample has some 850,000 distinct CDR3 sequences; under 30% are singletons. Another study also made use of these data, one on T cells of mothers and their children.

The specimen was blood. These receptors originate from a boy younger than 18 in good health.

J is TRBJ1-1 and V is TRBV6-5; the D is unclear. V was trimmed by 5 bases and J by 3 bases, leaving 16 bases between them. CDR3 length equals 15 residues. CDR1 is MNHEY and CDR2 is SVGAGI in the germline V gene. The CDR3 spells CASSTPGREDTEAFF. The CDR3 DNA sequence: TGTGCCAGCAGTACGCCCGGGAGGGAGGACACTGAAGCTTTCTTT.

The CDR3 DNA is TGTGCCAGCTCAAGCGTCTGGGGTCAAGAGACCCAGTACTTC. Protein sequence: CASSSVWGQETQYF. The chain combines TRBV18 with TRBJ2-5; D gene uncertain. CDR3 length: 14 residues. CDR1 is KGHSH and CDR2 is LQKENI in the germline V gene. Trimming left V 5 bases short and J 2 bases short, with 12 bases between.

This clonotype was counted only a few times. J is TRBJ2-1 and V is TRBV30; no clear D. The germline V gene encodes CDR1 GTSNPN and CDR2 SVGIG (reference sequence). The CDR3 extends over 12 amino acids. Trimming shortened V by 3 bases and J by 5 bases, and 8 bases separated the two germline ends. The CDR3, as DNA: TGTGCCTGGAGCTCTCACGACAATGAGCAGTTCTTC. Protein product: CAWSSHDNEQFF.

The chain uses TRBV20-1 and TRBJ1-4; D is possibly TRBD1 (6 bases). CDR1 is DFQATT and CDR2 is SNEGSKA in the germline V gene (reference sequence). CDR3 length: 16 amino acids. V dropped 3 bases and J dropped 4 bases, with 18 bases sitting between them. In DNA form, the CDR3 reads TGCAGTGCTAGGCGGGCCTGGGGGGCCGATAATGAAAAACTGTTTTTT. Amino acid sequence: CSARRAWGADNEKLFF.

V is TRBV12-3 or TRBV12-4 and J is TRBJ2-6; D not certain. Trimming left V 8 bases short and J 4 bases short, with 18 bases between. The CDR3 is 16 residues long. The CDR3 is CASFRNSFPGANVLTF. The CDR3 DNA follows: TGTGCCAGCTTCCGGAACAGCTTCCCAGGGGCCAACGTCCTGACTTTC.

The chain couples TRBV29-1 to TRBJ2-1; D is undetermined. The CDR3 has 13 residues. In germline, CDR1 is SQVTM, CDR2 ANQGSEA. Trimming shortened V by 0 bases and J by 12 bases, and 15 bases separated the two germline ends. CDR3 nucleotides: TGCAGCGTTGAAGAGGGGTCGCCGTTCGGGCAGTTCTTC. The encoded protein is CSVEEGSPFGQFF.

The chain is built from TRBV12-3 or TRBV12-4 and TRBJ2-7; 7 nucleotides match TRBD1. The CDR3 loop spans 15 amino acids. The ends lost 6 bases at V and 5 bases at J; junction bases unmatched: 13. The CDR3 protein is CASSTQGKSGHEQYF. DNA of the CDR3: TGTGCCAGCAGCACACAGGGGAAGTCTGGCCACGAGCAGTACTTC.

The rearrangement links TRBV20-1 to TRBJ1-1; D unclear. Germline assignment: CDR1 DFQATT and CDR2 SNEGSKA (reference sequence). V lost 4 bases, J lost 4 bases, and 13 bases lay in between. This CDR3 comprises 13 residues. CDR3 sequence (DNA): TGCAGTGCTACTACGACACGGGGCACTGAAGCTTTCTTT. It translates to CSATTTRGTEAFF.

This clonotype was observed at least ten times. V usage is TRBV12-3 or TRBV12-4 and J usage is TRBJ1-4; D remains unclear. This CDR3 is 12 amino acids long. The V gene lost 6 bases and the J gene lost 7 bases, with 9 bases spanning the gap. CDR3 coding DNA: TGTGCCAGCAGCTTAAGTGGTGAAAAACTGTTTTTT. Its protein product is CASSLSGEKLFF.

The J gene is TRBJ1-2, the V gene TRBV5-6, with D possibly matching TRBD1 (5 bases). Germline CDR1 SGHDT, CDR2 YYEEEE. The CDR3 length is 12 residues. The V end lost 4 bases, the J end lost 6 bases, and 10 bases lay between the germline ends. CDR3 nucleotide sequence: TGTGCCAGCAGCGCGGGCAGGGATGGCTACACCTTC. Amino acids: CASSAGRDGYTF.

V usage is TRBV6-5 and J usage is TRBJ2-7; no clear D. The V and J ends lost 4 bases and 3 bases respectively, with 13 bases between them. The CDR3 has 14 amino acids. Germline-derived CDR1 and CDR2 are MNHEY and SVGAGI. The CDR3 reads CASSFSNRVYEQYF. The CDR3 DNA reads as TGTGCCAGCAGTTTCTCCAATAGGGTCTACGAGCAGTACTTC.

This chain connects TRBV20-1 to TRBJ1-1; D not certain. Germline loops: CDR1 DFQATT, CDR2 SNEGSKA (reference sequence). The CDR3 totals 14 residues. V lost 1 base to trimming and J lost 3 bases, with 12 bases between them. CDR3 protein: CSARVPGFYTEAFF. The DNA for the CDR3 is TGCAGTGCTAGAGTTCCGGGTTTTTACACTGAAGCTTTCTTT.

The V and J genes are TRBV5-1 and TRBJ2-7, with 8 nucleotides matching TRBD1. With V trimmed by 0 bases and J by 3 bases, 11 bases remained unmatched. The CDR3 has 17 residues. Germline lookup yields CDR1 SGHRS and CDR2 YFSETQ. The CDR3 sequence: CASSLALGAGGFYEQYF. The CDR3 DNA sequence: TGCGCCAGCAGCTTGGCCCTCGGGGCAGGGGGCTTCTACGAGCAGTACTTC.